The rows below give T cell receptor beta chains drawn from one sample of a study of shared clonotypes between healthy human individuals. TCRdb's table, derived via immunoSEQ multiplex PCR, lists solely in-frame clones and lacks some. Of about 2.5 million clones detected, under 95% appear once; the ten largest clones hold about 0.41%. Source material: naive CD4+ T cells from PBMCs. These receptors originate from a young man in good health. Some clones in this sample may be carry-over from other donors' samples. The CDR3 runs from the conserved cysteine through the conserved F or W. A D gene is named only where the DNA matches it firmly. Clone size is given for some rows only: seen once, a few or many times, or a class if the clone is expanded.

TRBV27	TRBJ2-7	once	.	CASSFGAGSSYEQYF	TGTGCCAGCAGTTTTGGCGCAGGGAGCTCCTACGAGCAGTACTTC
TRBV28	TRBJ2-7	.	TRBD2	CASSLPPGLAGAQYF	TGTGCCAGCAGCCTCCCTCCGGGACTAGCGGGAGCGCAGTACTTC
TRBV6-5	TRBJ1-1	.	.	CASSYFVDGTEAFF	TGTGCCAGCAGTTACTTCGTCGACGGGACTGAAGCTTTCTTT
TRBV10-3	TRBJ1-2	few	.	CAISGIQGDHGYTF	TGTGCCATCAGTGGGATACAGGGTGATCATGGCTACACCTTC
TRBV10-3	TRBJ2-1	.	TRBD2	CAISVAGFDNEQFF	TGTGCCATCAGCGTAGCGGGATTCGACAATGAGCAGTTCTTC
TRBV29-1	TRBJ1-1	.	.	CSVVGLNDWRAFF	TGCAGCGTTGTGGGTTTGAACGACTGGAGAGCTTTCTTT
TRBV19	TRBJ1-1	.	.	CATVGRGSNTEAFF	TGTGCCACCGTCGGAAGGGGCTCGAACACTGAAGCTTTCTTT
TRBV15	TRBJ1-4	.	.	CATSRDRFGQLANEKLFF	TGTGCCACCAGCAGAGATCGTTTTGGACAGTTAGCTAATGAAAAACTGTTTTTT
TRBV29-1	TRBJ1-1	.	TRBD1	CSVSGTGGGGDTEAFF	TGCAGCGTCTCCGGGACAGGGGGCGGAGGGGACACTGAAGCTTTCTTT
TRBV18	TRBJ2-7	.	.	CASSPPSTYNEQYF	TGTGCCAGCTCACCACCTAGCACCTACAACGAGCAGTACTTC
TRBV21-1	TRBJ2-5	.	.	CASSLRLAGGLQETQYF	TGTGCCAGCAGCCTCAGACTAGCGGGAGGGTTACAAGAGACCCAGTACTTC
TRBV30	TRBJ2-7	.	.	CAWSSAALSYEQYF	TGTGCCTGGAGCTCAGCGGCCCTTTCCTACGAGCAGTACTTC
TRBV28	TRBJ1-1	.	.	CASTLLTTDTEAFF	TGTGCCAGCACCCTACTGACTACAGACACTGAAGCTTTCTTT
TRBV9	TRBJ1-4	few	.	CASSIDSNEKLFF	TGTGCCAGCAGCATTGATAGTAATGAAAAACTGTTTTTT
TRBV28	TRBJ2-7	once	.	CASSLDVGRVPYEQYF	TGTGCCAGCAGTTTAGACGTGGGGCGGGTGCCCTACGAGCAGTACTTC
TRBV10-3	TRBJ1-1	.	.	CAIKKQGDTEAFF	TGTGCCATCAAAAAACAGGGAGATACTGAAGCTTTCTTT
TRBV4-2	TRBJ1-3	.	TRBD1	CASSQVTGTGNTIYF	TGTGCCAGCAGCCAAGTGACAGGGACTGGAAACACCATATATTTT
TRBV7-2	TRBJ1-5	.	.	CASSLEAATRHNQPQHF	TGTGCCAGCAGCCTCGAGGCCGCAACAAGGCACAATCAGCCCCAGCATTTT
TRBV5-1	TRBJ2-2	.	.	CASSLLATNTGELFF	TGCGCCAGCAGCTTACTAGCTACGAACACCGGGGAGCTGTTTTTT
TRBV6-1	TRBJ2-7	.	.	CASRAGTWSSYEQYF	TGTGCCAGCAGAGCCGGGACATGGAGCTCCTACGAGCAGTACTTC
TRBV7-3	TRBJ2-2	.	.	CASSLQGGRTGELFF	TGTGCCAGCAGCCTTCAGGGCGGTCGCACCGGGGAGCTGTTTTTT
TRBV19	TRBJ2-1	.	TRBD2	CASSIRASPSGTVNEQFF	TGTGCCAGTAGTATAAGGGCCTCTCCTAGCGGGACGGTGAATGAGCAGTTCTTC
TRBV27	TRBJ2-7	.	.	CASSLKGGGSYEQYF	TGTGCCAGCAGTTTAAAGGGCGGTGGGTCCTACGAGCAGTACTTC
TRBV28	TRBJ1-2	.	TRBD1	CASSSPGTGYGYTF	TGTGCCAGCAGTTCACCGGGGACAGGGTATGGCTACACCTTC
TRBV5-8	TRBJ2-7	.	.	CASSFGVYEQYF	TGTGCCAGCAGCTTCGGGGTCTACGAGCAGTACTTC
TRBV5-4	TRBJ2-7	.	.	CASSLVGSYEQYF	TGTGCCAGCAGCTTGGTGGGTAGTTACGAGCAGTACTTC
TRBV11-2	TRBJ2-3	.	TRBD2	CASSLAGGWTDTQYF	TGTGCCAGCAGCCTAGCGGGAGGATGGACAGATACGCAGTATTTT
TRBV29-1	TRBJ1-1	.	.	CSVSTYNTEAFF	TGCAGCGTCTCCACCTATAACACTGAAGCTTTCTTT
TRBV7-2	TRBJ2-7	.	TRBD2	CASSLARTSGMYEQYF	TGTGCCAGCAGCTTAGCTCGGACTAGCGGGATGTACGAGCAGTACTTC
TRBV2	TRBJ1-1	.	TRBD1	CASSFSGGAFF	TGTGCCAGCAGTTTCTCAGGGGGAGCTTTCTTT
TRBV6-6	TRBJ2-1	.	TRBD1	CASSYPGQASYNEQFF	TGTGCCAGCAGTTACCCTGGACAGGCCTCCTACAATGAGCAGTTCTTC
TRBV9	TRBJ2-5	.	.	CASSPIGYQETQYF	TGTGCCAGCAGCCCAATCGGGTACCAAGAGACCCAGTACTTC
TRBV6-5	TRBJ2-7	.	TRBD1	CASSSPLNRGDEQYF	TGTGCCAGCAGTTCGCCCCTGAACAGGGGCGACGAGCAGTACTTC
TRBV5-1	TRBJ2-1	.	TRBD2	CASSSPSGSNEQFF	TGCGCCAGCAGCTCTCCTAGCGGGAGCAATGAGCAGTTCTTC
TRBV18	TRBJ1-1	.	TRBD1	CASSQGQGVTEAFF	TGTGCCAGCTCACAAGGACAGGGGGTCACTGAAGCTTTCTTT
TRBV6-1	TRBJ2-7	.	TRBD2	CASSVLSGSRYEQYF	TGTGCCAGCAGTGTTCTTAGCGGGAGCCGCTACGAGCAGTACTTC
TRBV5-1	TRBJ1-6	.	TRBD1	CASSRGTVNSPLHF	TGCGCCAGCAGCAGGGGGACAGTTAATTCACCCCTCCACTTT
TRBV5-4	TRBJ1-6	.	.	CASSLGGAANSPLHF	TGTGCCAGCAGCTTGGGGGGCGCAGCGAATTCACCCCTCCACTTT
TRBV7-8	TRBJ1-5	once	TRBD1	CASSLAVAGGASSNQPQHF	TGTGCCAGCAGCTTAGCGGTGGCAGGGGGGGCATCATCGAATCAGCCCCAGCATTTT
TRBV27	TRBJ2-2	.	TRBD2	CASSLSPGRASGYPGGSGELFF	TGTGCCAGCAGTTTATCACCGGGGAGGGCTAGCGGTTACCCAGGAGGTTCCGGGGAGCTGTTTTTT
TRBV5-1	TRBJ2-2	.	.	CASGIGSGAGELFF	TGCGCCAGCGGAATAGGATCCGGAGCCGGGGAGCTGTTTTTT
TRBV18	TRBJ1-3	.	.	CASSPPGASRNTIYF	TGTGCCAGCTCACCACCGGGAGCGTCGCGAAACACCATATATTTT
TRBV21-1	TRBJ2-1	.	.	CASSKGRSNHRSVGAFGSYNEQFF	TGTGCCAGCAGCAAAGGCCGATCCAACCACAGGTCTGTAGGGGCTTTTGGCTCCTACAATGAGCAGTTCTTC
TRBV11-2	TRBJ1-1	.	.	CASSGRAPEAFF	TGTGCCAGCAGCGGGCGGGCACCCGAAGCTTTCTTT
TRBV7-2	TRBJ2-7	.	TRBD1	CASSRTGTGTYEQYF	TGTGCCAGCAGCCGAACCGGGACAGGGACCTACGAGCAGTACTTC
TRBV7-9	TRBJ2-5	once	.	CASSPNRETQYF	TGTGCCAGCAGCCCTAACCGGGAGACCCAGTACTTC
TRBV7-2	TRBJ2-1	.	.	CASSLAWSDEQFF	TGTGCCAGCAGCTTAGCCTGGAGCGATGAGCAGTTCTTC
TRBV19	TRBJ2-2	.	TRBD1	CASRRRDRVYTGELFF	TGTGCCAGTAGGAGGAGGGACAGGGTATACACCGGGGAGCTGTTTTTT
TRBV6-5	TRBJ1-2	.	.	CASSLGGVYGYTF	TGTGCCAGCAGTTTGGGCGGAGTCTATGGCTACACCTTC
TRBV5-1	TRBJ1-1	.	.	CASSLQGLDTEAFF	TGCGCCAGCAGCTTGCAGGGCCTAGACACTGAAGCTTTCTTT
TRBV7-2	TRBJ1-2	.	TRBD1	CASSLKKGTGYGYTF	TGTGCCAGCAGCTTAAAGAAGGGGACAGGGTATGGCTACACCTTC
TRBV19	TRBJ1-1	.	.	CASYRTAGTKNTEAFF	TGTGCCAGTTACAGGACGGCCGGGACAAAGAACACTGAAGCTTTCTTT
TRBV19	TRBJ2-7	.	.	CASSGLGSYEQYF	TGTGCCAGTAGTGGGTTGGGCTCCTACGAGCAGTACTTC
TRBV27	TRBJ2-1	.	TRBD2	CASSLPPRTSGRAGEQFF	TGTGCCAGCAGTTTACCCCCTCGGACTAGCGGGAGGGCCGGTGAGCAGTTCTTC
TRBV28	TRBJ2-7	.	.	CASSTLRGRGFYEQYF	TGTGCCAGCAGCACCCTCCGGGGGCGGGGGTTCTACGAGCAGTACTTC